The sequence of this T cell receptor beta chain was determined in a study of cytomegalovirus exposure and HLA in healthy donors. Germline V CDR1 and CDR2: SNHLY, FYNNEI. The CDR3 is 16 amino acids. The V gene end was trimmed by 4 bases and the J gene end by 0 bases; junction bases not matched to a gene: 4. The PCR used 60 Vbeta and 13 Jbeta primers. Assay: immunoSEQ multiplex PCR; the TCRdb copy retains only in-frame clones and omits some. The top ten hold approximately 6.9% of the sample, which has around 160,000 clones, around 77% seen once. The rearrangement uses TRBV2 and TRBJ2-2; 8 nucleotides agree with TRBD2. This TCR derives from a woman aged 40 to 49 in good health and CMV-seropositive. Material: PBMCs. CDR3 sequence (DNA): TGTGCCAGCAGTGCCACTAGCGGCGCGAACACCGGGGAGCTGTTTTTT. Translation gives CASSATSGANTGELFF.